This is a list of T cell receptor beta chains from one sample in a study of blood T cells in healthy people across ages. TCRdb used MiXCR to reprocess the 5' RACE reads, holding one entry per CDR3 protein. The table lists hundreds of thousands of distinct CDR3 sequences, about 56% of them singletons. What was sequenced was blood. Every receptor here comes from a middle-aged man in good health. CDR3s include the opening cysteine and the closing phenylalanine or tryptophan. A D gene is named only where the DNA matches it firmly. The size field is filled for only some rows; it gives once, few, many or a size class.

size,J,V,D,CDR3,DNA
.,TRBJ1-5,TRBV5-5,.,CASSLVLGDRNQPQHF,TGTGCCAGCAGCTTGGTATTGGGGGATCGCAATCAGCCCCAGCATTTT
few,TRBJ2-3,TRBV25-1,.,CASSESYDTQYF,TGTGCCAGCAGTGAATCATATGATACGCAGTATTTT
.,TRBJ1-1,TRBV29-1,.,CSVDPTGPNSDTEAFF,TGCAGCGTTGACCCAACAGGGCCTAATTCCGACACTGAAGCTTTCTTT
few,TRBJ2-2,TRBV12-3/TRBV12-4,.,CASSSEIGELFF,TGTGCCAGCAGTTCCGAGATCGGGGAGCTGTTTTTT
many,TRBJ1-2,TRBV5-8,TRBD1,CASSFGQGSLNPISGYTF,TGTGCCAGCAGCTTTGGACAGGGGTCGTTAAACCCTATATCTGGCTACACCTTC
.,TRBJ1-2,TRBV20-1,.,CSASDPSRNGYTF,TGCAGTGCTAGCGACCCCAGCAGAAATGGCTACACCTTC
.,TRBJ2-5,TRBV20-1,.,CSARDWSPEQYF,TGCAGTGCTAGAGATTGGTCCCCTGAGCAGTACTTC
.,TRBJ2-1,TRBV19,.,CASSIDVKGGGGVSEQFF,TGTGCCAGTAGTATAGATGTTAAGGGGGGGGGCGGGGTTAGTGAGCAGTTCTTC
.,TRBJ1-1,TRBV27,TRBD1,CASRAWDRGGGAEAFF,TGTGCCAGCAGAGCCTGGGACAGGGGGGGGGGAGCTGAAGCTTTCTTT
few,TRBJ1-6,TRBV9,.,CASSPRTGENSPLHF,TGTGCCAGCAGCCCGAGAACCGGGGAGAATTCACCCCTCCACTTT
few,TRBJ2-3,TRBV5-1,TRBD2,CASSLRTSGTSTDTQYF,TGCGCCAGCAGCTTGCGGACTAGCGGGACGAGCACAGATACGCAGTATTTT
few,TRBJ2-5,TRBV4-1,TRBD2,CASSQDMNSAGEETQYF,TGCGCCAGCAGCCAAGACATGAATAGTGCGGGGGAAGAGACCCAGTACTTC
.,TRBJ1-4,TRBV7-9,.,CASNKPATNEKLFF,TGTGCCAGCAATAAACCCGCAACTAATGAAAAACTGTTTTTT
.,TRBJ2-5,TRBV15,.,CATSRAQVQETQYF,TGTGCCACCAGCAGAGCACAGGTGCAAGAGACCCAGTACTTC
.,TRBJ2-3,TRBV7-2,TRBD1,CASSILAGTGSTDTQYF,TGTGCCAGCAGCATATTAGCCGGGACAGGGAGCACAGATACGCAGTATTTT
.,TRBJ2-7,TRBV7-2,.,CASSLGAGLGREQYF,TGTGCCAGCAGCTTAGGGGCTGGTTTGGGTCGCGAGCAGTACTTC
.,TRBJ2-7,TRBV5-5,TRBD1,CASSHPGQNTYEQYF,TGTGCCAGCAGCCACCCGGGACAGAATACCTACGAGCAGTACTTC
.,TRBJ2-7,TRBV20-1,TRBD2,CSAPPRGDPYEQYF,TGCAGTGCTCCCCCGCGGGGGGATCCCTACGAGCAGTACTTC
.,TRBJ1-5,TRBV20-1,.,CSAREAGLGNQPQHF,TGCAGTGCTAGAGAGGCCGGCCTCGGCAATCAGCCCCAGCATTTT
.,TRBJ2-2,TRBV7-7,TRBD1,CASSLDRGPANTGELFF,TGTGCTAGCAGCTTAGACAGGGGGCCCGCCAACACCGGGGAGCTGTTTTTT
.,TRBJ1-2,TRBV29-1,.,CSVLQGIYGYTF,TGCAGCGTTTTACAGGGCATCTATGGCTACACCTTC
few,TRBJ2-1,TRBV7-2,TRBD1,CASSLDFGTGSYNEQFF,TGTGCCAGCAGCCTCGATTTCGGGACAGGGTCTTACAATGAGCAGTTCTTC
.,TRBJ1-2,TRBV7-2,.,CASSLSLGLNYGYTF,TGTGCCAGCAGCTTAAGCCTCGGGCTCAACTATGGCTACACCTTC
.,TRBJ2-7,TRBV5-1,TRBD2,CASSLTSASSYEQYF,TGCGCCAGCAGCTTGACTAGCGCCAGCTCCTACGAGCAGTACTTC
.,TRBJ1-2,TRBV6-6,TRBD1,CASNDVGQGDYGYTF,TGTGCCAGCAATGACGTGGGACAGGGCGACTATGGCTACACCTTC
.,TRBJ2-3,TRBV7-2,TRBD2,CASSLPTRTSGGAKDTQYF,TGTGCCAGCAGCTTACCGACTCGGACTAGCGGGGGGGCTAAAGATACGCAGTATTTT
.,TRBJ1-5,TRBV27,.,CASSSTTGLDQPQHF,TGTGCCAGCAGTTCCACAACCGGGTTGGATCAGCCCCAGCATTTT
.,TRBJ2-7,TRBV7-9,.,CASSPGGRAISYEQYF,TGTGCCAGCAGCCCCGGAGGCAGGGCCATCTCCTACGAGCAGTACTTC
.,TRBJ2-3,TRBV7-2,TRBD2,CASSLAPTSGTTDTQYF,TGTGCCAGCAGCTTAGCGCCGACTAGCGGGACCACAGATACGCAGTATTTT
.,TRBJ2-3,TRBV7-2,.,CASSLERLGITDTQYF,TGTGCCAGCAGCTTAGAAAGACTAGGCATCACAGATACGCAGTATTTT
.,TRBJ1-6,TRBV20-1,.,CSARDGASFSPLHF,TGCAGTGCTAGAGATGGAGCGTCGTTTTCACCCCTCCACTTT
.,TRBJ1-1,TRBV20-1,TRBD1,CSAFRGQGGTEAFF,TGCAGTGCTTTCCGCGGACAGGGAGGGACTGAAGCTTTCTTT
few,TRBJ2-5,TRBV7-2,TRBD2,CASSLASGGGTQYF,TGTGCCAGCAGCTTAGCTAGCGGGGGCGGGACCCAGTACTTC
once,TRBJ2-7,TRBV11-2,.,CASRRPGRNSYEQYF,TGTGCCAGCAGAAGACCAGGACGGAACTCCTACGAGCAGTACTTC
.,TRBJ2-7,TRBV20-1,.,CSAADRKSSYEQYF,TGCAGTGCTGCCGACAGGAAGAGCTCCTACGAGCAGTACTTC
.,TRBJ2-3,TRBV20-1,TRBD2,CSARDIFGTSFSDTQYF,TGCAGTGCTAGAGATATCTTCGGGACTAGTTTTTCAGATACGCAGTATTTT
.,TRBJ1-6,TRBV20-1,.,CSARDRGLGKYNSPLHF,TGCAGTGCTAGAGACCGAGGTCTTGGCAAATATAATTCACCCCTCCACTTT
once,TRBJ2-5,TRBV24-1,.,CATSEEGWFQETQYF,TGTGCCACCAGTGAGGAAGGTTGGTTCCAAGAGACCCAGTACTTC
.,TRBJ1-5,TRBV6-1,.,CASSELQVGQPQHF,TGTGCCAGCAGTGAATTACAGGTTGGGCAGCCCCAGCATTTT
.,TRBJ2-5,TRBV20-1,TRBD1,CSASLPGTGIKTQYF,TGCAGTGCTAGCCTCCCCGGGACAGGGATCAAGACCCAGTACTTC
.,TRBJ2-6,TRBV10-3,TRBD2,CASRPGLEGSGANVLTF,TGTGCCTCACGGCCGGGACTAGAGGGCTCTGGGGCCAACGTCCTGACTTTC
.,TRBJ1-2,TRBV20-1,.,CSARDSGRINYGYTF,TGCAGTGCTAGAGATTCCGGCAGGATCAACTATGGCTACACCTTC